This TCR beta chain came from a study of T cells in Graves' hyperthyroidism and ophthalmopathy. Template material for amplifying TCR beta CDR3 regions consisted of RNA transcripts. HTBI primers drove first-round RT-PCR of the TCR CDR3. TCRdb passed the multiplex PCR reads through MiXCR, listing each CDR3 protein once. The table includes about 590,000 distinct CDR3 sequences, about a sixth detected once. The V gene's germline CDR1 is LNHNV and CDR2 YYDKDF (reference sequence). This CDR3 is built from 13 residues. Trimming cost V 3 bases and J 6 bases, with 11 bases left between them. The sample holds many counts of this clonotype.

The sequenced sample consisted of blood. The source is a young woman with Graves' hyperthyroidism. The rearrangement uses TRBV15 and TRBJ1-1; no firm D call. Here the CDR3 reads CATSSLGQSEAFF. CDR3 nucleotide sequence: TGTGCCACCAGCAGTCTAGGTCAGTCTGAAGCTTTCTTT. The variable domain in full, with the rest retrieved from reference TRBV15 and TRBJ1-1, is DAMVIQNPRYQVTQFGKPVTLSCSQTLNHNVMYWYQQKSSQAPKLLFHYYDKDFNNEADTPDNFQSRRPNTSFCFLDIRSPGLGDTAMYLCATSSLGQSEAFFGQGTRLTVV.